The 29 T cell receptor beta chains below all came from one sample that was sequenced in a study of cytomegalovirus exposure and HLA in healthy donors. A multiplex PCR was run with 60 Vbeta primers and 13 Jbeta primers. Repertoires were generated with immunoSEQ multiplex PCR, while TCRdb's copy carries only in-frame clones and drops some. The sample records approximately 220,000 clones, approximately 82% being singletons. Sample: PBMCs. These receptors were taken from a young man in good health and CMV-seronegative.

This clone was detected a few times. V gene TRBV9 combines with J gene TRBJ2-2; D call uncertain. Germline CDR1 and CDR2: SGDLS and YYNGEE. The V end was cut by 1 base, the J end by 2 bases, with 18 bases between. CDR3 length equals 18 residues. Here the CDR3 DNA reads TGTGCCAGCAGCGTAACGGCGGCAACACCTAAAAACACCGGGGAGCTGTTTTTT. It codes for CASSVTAATPKNTGELFF.

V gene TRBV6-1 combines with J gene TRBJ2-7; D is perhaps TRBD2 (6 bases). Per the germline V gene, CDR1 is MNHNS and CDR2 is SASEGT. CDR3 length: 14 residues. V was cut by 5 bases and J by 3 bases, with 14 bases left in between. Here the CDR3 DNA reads TGTGCCAGCAGTCGGGACGGGGGATACTACGAGCAGTACTTC. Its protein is CASSRDGGYYEQYF.

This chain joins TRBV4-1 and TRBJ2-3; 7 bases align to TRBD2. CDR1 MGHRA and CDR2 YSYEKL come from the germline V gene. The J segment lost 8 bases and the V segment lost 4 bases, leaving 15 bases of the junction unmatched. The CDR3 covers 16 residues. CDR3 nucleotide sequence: TGCGCCAGCAGCCTAGACCAGAGCAGAGTAGCGGGTACGCAGTATTTT. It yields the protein CASSLDQSRVAGTQYF.

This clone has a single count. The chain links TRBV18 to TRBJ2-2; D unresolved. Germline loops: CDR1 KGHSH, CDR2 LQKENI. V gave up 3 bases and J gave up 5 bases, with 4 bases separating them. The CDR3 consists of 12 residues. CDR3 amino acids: CASSPRTGELFF. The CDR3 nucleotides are TGTGCCAGCTCACCCCGGACCGGGGAGCTGTTTTTT.

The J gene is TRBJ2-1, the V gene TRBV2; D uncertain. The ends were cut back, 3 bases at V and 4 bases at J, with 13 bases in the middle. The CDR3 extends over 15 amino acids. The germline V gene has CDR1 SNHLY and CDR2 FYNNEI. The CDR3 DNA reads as TGTGCCAGCAGTGAGAGGTATGAGAGATACAATGAGCAGTTCTTC. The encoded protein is CASSERYERYNEQFF.

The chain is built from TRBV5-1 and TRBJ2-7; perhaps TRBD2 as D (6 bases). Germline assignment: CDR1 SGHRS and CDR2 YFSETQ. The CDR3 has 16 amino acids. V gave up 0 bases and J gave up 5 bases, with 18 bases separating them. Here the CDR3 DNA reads TGCGCCAGCAGCTTGGCCGAAGCGGGTTGGTATAACGAGCAGTACTTC. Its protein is CASSLAEAGWYNEQYF.

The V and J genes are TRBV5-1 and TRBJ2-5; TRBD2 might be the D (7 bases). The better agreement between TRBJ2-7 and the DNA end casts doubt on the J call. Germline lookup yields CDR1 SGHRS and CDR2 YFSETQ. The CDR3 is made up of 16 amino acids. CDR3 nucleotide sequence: TGCGCCAGCAGCCCCCCGCGGCGCAGGGGAGGGTACGAGCAGTACTTC. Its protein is CASSPPRRRGGYEQYF.

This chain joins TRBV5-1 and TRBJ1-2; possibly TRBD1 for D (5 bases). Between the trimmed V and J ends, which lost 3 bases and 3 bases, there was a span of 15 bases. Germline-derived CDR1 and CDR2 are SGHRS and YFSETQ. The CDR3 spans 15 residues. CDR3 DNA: TGCGCCAGCAGCTCAGCTAGGACACCTGACTATGGCTACACCTTC. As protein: CASSSARTPDYGYTF.

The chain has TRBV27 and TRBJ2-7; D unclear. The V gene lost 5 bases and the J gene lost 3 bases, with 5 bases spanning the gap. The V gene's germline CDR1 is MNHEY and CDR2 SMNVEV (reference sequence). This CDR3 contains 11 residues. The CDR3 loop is CASSTGYEQYF. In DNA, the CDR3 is TGTGCCAGCAGTACGGGCTACGAGCAGTACTTC.

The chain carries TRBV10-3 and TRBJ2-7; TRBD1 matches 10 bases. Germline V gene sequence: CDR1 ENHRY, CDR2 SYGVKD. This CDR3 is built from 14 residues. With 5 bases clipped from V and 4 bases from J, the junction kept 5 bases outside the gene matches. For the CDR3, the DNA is TGTGCCATCAGTTTACCGGGACAGGGGTACGAGCAGTACTTC. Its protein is CAISLPGQGYEQYF.

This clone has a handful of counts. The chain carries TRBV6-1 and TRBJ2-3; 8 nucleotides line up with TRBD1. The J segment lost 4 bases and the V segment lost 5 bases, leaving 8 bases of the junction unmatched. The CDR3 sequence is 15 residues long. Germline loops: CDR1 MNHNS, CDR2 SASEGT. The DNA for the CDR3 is TGTGCCAGCAGTTTCCGGGACAGGACCTCAGATACGCAGTATTTT. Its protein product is CASSFRDRTSDTQYF.

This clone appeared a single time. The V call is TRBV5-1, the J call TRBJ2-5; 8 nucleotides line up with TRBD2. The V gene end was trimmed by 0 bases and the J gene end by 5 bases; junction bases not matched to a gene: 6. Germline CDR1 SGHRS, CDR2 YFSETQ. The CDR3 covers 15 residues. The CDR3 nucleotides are TGCGCCAGCAGCTTGGCATCGGGAGGGATGGAGACCCAGTACTTC. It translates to CASSLASGGMETQYF.

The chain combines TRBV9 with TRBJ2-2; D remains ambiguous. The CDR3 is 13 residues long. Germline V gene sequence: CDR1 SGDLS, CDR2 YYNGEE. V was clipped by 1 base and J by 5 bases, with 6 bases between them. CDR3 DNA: TGTGCCAGCAGCGTAACGAGGACCGGGGAGCTGTTTTTT. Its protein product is CASSVTRTGELFF. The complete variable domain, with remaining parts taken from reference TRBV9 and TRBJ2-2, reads DSGVTQTPKHLITATGQRVTLRCSPRSGDLSVYWYQQSLDQGLQFLIQYYNGEERAKGNILERFSAQQFPDLHSELNLSSLELGDSALYFCASSVTRTGELFFGEGSRLTVL.

CDR3 sequence (DNA): TGTGCCACCAGCAGAGAGCCCCCCGGGACAGGGGCCGGGGAGCAGTACTTC. The encoded protein is CATSREPPGTGAGEQYF. This chain connects TRBV15 to TRBJ2-7; 10 nucleotides match TRBD1. V shed 0 bases and J 7 bases; nucleotides not matched to a gene: 12. Germline loops: CDR1 LNHNV, CDR2 YYDKDF (reference sequence). The CDR3 contains 17 residues. The full variable domain, its missing parts supplied by reference TRBV15 and TRBJ2-7, is DAMVIQNPRYQVTQFGKPVTLSCSQTLNHNVMYWYQQKSSQAPKLLFHYYDKDFNNEADTPDNFQSRRPNTSFCFLDIRSPGLGDTAMYLCATSREPPGTGAGEQYFGPGTRLTVT.

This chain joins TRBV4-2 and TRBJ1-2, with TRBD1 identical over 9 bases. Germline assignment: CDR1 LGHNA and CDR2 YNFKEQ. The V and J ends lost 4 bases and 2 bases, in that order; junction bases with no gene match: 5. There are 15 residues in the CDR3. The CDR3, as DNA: TGTGCCAGCAGCCCCACAGGGGGCATCAACTATGGCTACACCTTC. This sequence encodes CASSPTGGINYGYTF.

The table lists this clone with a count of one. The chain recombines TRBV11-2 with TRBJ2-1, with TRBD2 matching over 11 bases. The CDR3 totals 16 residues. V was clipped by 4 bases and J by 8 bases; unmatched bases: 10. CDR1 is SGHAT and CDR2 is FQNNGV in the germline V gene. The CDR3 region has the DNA TGTGCCAGCAGCTCCAACCCCGGACTAGCGGGTGATGAGCAGTTCTTC. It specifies CASSSNPGLAGDEQFF.

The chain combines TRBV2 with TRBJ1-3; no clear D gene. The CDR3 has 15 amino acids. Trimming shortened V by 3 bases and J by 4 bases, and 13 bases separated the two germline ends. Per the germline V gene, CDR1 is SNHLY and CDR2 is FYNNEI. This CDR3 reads CASSDRDITGNTIYF. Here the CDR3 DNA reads TGTGCCAGCAGTGATCGGGATATAACCGGAAACACCATATATTTT.

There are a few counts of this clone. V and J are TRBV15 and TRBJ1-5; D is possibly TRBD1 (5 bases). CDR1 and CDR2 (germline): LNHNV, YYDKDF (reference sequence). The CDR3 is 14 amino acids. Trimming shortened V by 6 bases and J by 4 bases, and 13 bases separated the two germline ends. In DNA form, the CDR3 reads TGTGCCACCAGAGGAGGCGGGGGGAATCAGCCCCAGCATTTT. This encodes CATRGGGGNQPQHF.

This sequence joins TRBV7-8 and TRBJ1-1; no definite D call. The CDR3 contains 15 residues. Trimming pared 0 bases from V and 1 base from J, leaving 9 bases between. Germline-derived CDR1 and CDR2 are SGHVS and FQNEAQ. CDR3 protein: CASSLANEGNTEAFF. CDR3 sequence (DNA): TGTGCCAGCAGCTTAGCGAATGAGGGGAACACTGAAGCTTTCTTT.

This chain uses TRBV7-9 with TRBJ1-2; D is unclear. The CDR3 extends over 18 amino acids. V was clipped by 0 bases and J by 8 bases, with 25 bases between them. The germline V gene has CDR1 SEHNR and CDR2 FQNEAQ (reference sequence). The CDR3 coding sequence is TGTGCCAGCAGCTTAGCGCAGATGCGGATATCCAAACTACGGGGCTACACCTTC. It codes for CASSLAQMRISKLRGYTF.

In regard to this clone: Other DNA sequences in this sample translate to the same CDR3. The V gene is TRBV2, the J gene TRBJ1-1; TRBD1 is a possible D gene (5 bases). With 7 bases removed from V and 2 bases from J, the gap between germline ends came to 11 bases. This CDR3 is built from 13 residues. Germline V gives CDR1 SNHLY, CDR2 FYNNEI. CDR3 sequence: CASNPQGNTEAFF. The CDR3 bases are TGTGCCAGCAACCCTCAGGGTAACACTGAAGCTTTCTTT.

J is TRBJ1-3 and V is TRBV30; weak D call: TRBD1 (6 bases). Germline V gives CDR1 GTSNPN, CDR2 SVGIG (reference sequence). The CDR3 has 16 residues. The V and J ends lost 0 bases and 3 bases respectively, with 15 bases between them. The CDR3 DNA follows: TGTGCCTGGAGTGTACGGGGGGCAAGAAGTGGAAACACCATATATTTT. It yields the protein CAWSVRGARSGNTIYF.

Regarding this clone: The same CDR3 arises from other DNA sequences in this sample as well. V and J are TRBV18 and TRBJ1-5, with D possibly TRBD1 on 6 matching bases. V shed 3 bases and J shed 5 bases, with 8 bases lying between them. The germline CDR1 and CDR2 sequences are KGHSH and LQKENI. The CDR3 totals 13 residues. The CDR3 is CASSPSGDQPQHF. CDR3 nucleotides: TGTGCCAGCTCACCTTCAGGGGATCAGCCCCAGCATTTT.

The CDR3 DNA follows: TGTGCCAGCAGACAGACACAGGGGCGAGCTGAAGCTTTCTTT. This codes for CASRQTQGRAEAFF. The chain uses TRBV6-5 and TRBJ1-1; TRBD1 aligns across 7 bases. Trimming took 6 bases from V and 6 from J; bases not matched to a gene: 10. CDR1 is MNHEY and CDR2 is SVGAGI in the germline V gene. This CDR3 has 14 residues.

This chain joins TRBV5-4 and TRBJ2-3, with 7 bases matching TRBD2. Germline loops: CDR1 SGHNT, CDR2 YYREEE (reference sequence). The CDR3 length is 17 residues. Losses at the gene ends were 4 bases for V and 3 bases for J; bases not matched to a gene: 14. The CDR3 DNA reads TGTGCCAGCAGCCCAGAACAAGGACTAGTCGGTACAGATACGCAGTATTTT. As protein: CASSPEQGLVGTDTQYF. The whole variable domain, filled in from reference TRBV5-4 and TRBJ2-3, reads ETGVTQSPTHLIKTRGQQVTLRCSSQSGHNTVSWYQQALGQGPQFIFQYYREEENGRGNFPPRFSGLQFPNYSSELNVNALELDDSALYLCASSPEQGLVGTDTQYFGPGTRLTVL.

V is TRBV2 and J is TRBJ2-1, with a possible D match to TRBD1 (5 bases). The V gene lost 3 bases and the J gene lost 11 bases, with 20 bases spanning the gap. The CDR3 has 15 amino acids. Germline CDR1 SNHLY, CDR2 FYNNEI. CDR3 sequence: CASSEGRVGITKQFF. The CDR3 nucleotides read TGTGCCAGCAGTGAGGGCAGGGTTGGGATAACTAAGCAGTTCTTC. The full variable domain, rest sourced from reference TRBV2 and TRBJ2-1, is EPEVTQTPSHQVTQMGQEVILRCVPISNHLYFYWYRQILGQKVEFLVSFYNNEISEKSEIFDDQFSVERPDGSNFTLKIRSTKLEDSAMYFCASSEGRVGITKQFFGPGTRLTVL.

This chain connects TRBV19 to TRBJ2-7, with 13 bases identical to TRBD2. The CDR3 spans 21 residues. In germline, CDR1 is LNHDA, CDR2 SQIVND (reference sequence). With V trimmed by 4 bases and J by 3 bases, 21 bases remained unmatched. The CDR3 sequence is CASSSGTAKLRTSGSLYEQYF. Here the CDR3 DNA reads TGTGCCAGTAGTAGCGGGACAGCGAAGTTAAGGACTAGCGGGAGCCTCTACGAGCAGTACTTC.

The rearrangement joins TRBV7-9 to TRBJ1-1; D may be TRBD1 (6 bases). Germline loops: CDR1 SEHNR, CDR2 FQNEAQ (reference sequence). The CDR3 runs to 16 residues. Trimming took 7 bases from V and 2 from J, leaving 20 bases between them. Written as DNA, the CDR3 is TGTGCCAGCACCGAAGTCGGGGGGGGCTCAAACACTGAAGCTTTCTTT. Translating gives CASTEVGGGSNTEAFF.

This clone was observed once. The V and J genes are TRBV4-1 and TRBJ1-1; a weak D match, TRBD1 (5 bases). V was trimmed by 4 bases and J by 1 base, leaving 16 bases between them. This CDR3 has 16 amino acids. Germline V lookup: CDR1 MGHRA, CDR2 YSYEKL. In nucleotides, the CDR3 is TGCGCCAGCAGCCCAGCGGGGAGGGGATGGAACACTGAAGCTTTCTTT. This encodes CASSPAGRGWNTEAFF.